What follows is one T cell receptor (beta chain) and its context. What it recognizes is unknown. An end of the junction differs from the germline gene, which may be a read error. Other DNA sequences within the sample encode an identical CDR3. These data belong to a study of cytomegalovirus exposure and HLA in healthy donors. Study conclusions and caveats: It is likely that the observed cluster of highly shared sequence variants was a sequencing artifact.

Germline CDR1 reads ENHRY; CDR2 reads SYGVKD. The CDR3 has 17 residues. The primer mix had 60 Vbeta and 13 Jbeta primers. Assay used: immunoSEQ multiplex PCR; TCRdb lists only in-frame clones, some missing. The sample includes over 90,000 clones, 64% seen only once; the top ten take 3% to 3.5%. The chain joins TRBV10-3 to TRBJ2-7; 9 bases align to TRBD1. The sequenced sample consisted of PBMCs. The receptor was derived from a man between 60 and 70 years old in good health and CMV-seronegative. The CDR3: CAITNPGGQGSSYEQYF. The CDR3 DNA is TGTGCCATCACTAACCCTGGGGGACAGGGAAGCTCCTACGAGCAGTATTTC.